The 29 T cell receptor beta chains given below trace back to one sample, sequenced in a study of regulatory T cells in long-lasting Graves disease. The time point: newly diagnosed GD, antithyroid drugs for less than 3 months. RNA isolated from PBMCs was used to make the TCR library. Building the TCR beta libraries relied on iRepertoire HTBI primers, and CDR3 regions underwent Arm-PCR. One entry per CDR3 protein results from TCRdb running MiXCR on the multiplex PCR reads. Found here are approximately 310,000 distinct CDR3 sequences, 15% to 20% of them singletons; the top ten hold less than 45%. The sample was peripheral blood mononuclear cells (PBMCs), taken at new diagnosis, from a patient treated with antithyroid drugs. These receptors originate from a female donor with Graves disease.

This clonotype has ten or more counts. This chain connects TRBV2 to TRBJ2-1; 15 bases agree with TRBD2. The V gene end was trimmed by 9 bases and the J gene end by 6 bases; junction bases not matched to a gene: 0. From germline, CDR1 is SNHLY and CDR2 FYNNEI. The CDR3 is 13 residues long. In nucleotides, the CDR3 is TGTGCCAGGGGACTAGCGGGAGGCAATGAGCAGTTCTTC. It encodes CARGLAGGNEQFF.

This clonotype has a count of ten or more. The chain carries TRBV2 and TRBJ2-7; 8 bases line up with TRBD1. Germline CDR1 and CDR2: SNHLY and FYNNEI. With V trimmed by 5 bases and J by 6 bases, 9 bases remained unmatched. The CDR3 sequence is 14 residues long. CDR3 sequence reads: CASSPRTGWGEQYF. The DNA of the CDR3 is TGTGCCAGCAGTCCGCGGACAGGGTGGGGCGAGCAGTACTTC.

This clonotype was seen at least ten times. This sequence joins TRBV7-9 and TRBJ2-1, with a weak D call TRBD1 (6 bases). The CDR3 covers 17 residues. Trimming pared 0 bases from V and 3 bases from J, leaving 15 bases between. Germline V lookup: CDR1 SEHNR, CDR2 FQNEAQ (reference sequence). The CDR3 nucleotides are TGTGCCAGCAGCTTAGCCGCAGGGGCCCTAAACTACAATGAGCAGTTCTTC. This encodes CASSLAAGALNYNEQFF. Based on the CDR3 plus reference TRBV7-9 and TRBJ2-1, the full variable domain is DTGVSQNPRHKITKRGQNVTFRCDPISEHNRLYWYRQTLGQGPEFLTYFQNEAQLEKSRLLSDRFSAERPKGSFSTLEIQRTEQGDSAMYLCASSLAAGALNYNEQFFGPGTRLTVL.

With regard to this clonotype: A much larger clone lies a single base off, so this may be a read error. The rearrangement links TRBV12-3 or TRBV12-4 to TRBJ2-1, with a tentative D call TRBD2 (6 bases). V dropped 2 bases and J dropped 15 bases, with 17 bases sitting between them. The CDR3 covers 13 residues. The CDR3 is CASSLRDSGAWFF. CDR3 DNA: TGTGCCAGCAGTTTAAGGGACTCCGGAGCGTGGTTCTTC.

The rearrangement joins TRBV10-3 to TRBJ2-5, with D possibly TRBD1 on 5 matching bases. CDR3 length equals 14 residues. V lost 6 bases and J 0 bases, leaving 11 bases between the germline ends. The V gene's germline CDR1 is ENHRY and CDR2 SYGVKD. CDR3 region: CAISSTAHQETQYF. The CDR3 DNA reads as TGTGCCATCAGCTCGACAGCACACCAAGAGACCCAGTACTTC.

This clonotype was counted at least ten times. The chain has TRBV20-1 and TRBJ2-1, with 11 bases that match TRBD2. This CDR3 comprises 14 residues. V lost 6 bases, J lost 3 bases, and 4 bases stayed unmatched. Germline V gives CDR1 DFQATT, CDR2 SNEGSKA (reference sequence). The CDR3 coding sequence is TGCAGTGCCCGGGGACTAGCGGACTACAATGAGCAGTTCTTC. This gives the protein CSARGLADYNEQFF.

Comment on this clonotype: A read error is possible here, since a much larger clone lies one base away. V and J are TRBV20-1 and TRBJ2-5; 7 positions match TRBD1. Germline V CDR1 and CDR2: DFQATT, SNEGSKA (reference sequence). CDR3 size: 14 residues. The CDR3 reads CSAKSGAGGETRYF. CDR3 nucleotides: TGCAGTGCCAAGTCTGGGGCAGGGGGAGAGACCCGGTACTTC.

The chain carries TRBV7-8 and TRBJ1-4; D perhaps matches TRBD1 (6 bases). The ends were cut back, 4 bases at V and 6 bases at J, with 15 bases in the middle. Germline V CDR1 and CDR2: SGHVS, FQNEAQ. This CDR3 comprises 15 residues. The CDR3: CASSSPGQWDEKLFF. Written as DNA, the CDR3 is TGTGCCAGCAGCTCCCCGGGACAATGGGATGAAAAACTGTTTTTT.

This clonotype occurred many times. The chain carries TRBV7-9 and TRBJ2-1, with unresolved D. CDR1 SEHNR and CDR2 FQNEAQ come from the germline V gene (reference sequence). The CDR3 covers 11 residues. The V and J ends lost 5 bases and 6 bases respectively, with 5 bases between them. The DNA for the CDR3 is TGTGCCAGCAGCCGGATCAATGAGCAGTTCTTC. This translates into CASSRINEQFF.

There are many counts of this clonotype. The V and J genes are TRBV24-1 and TRBJ2-1, with D unclear. V was clipped by 0 bases and J by 9 bases, with 14 bases between them. The CDR3 covers 15 residues. Germline lookup yields CDR1 KGHDR and CDR2 SFDVKD. The CDR3 here is CATSDLGALRREQFF. DNA of the CDR3: TGTGCCACCAGTGATTTGGGCGCGCTGCGTCGTGAGCAGTTCTTC.

This clonotype was detected ten times or more. This sequence joins TRBV2 and TRBJ1-1, with 9 bases fitting TRBD1. CDR1 is SNHLY, CDR2 FYNNEI, per germline. V gave up 6 bases and J gave up 0 bases; unmatched junction bases: 5. CDR3 size: 15 residues. CDR3 in amino acids: CASRETGGMNTEAFF. CDR3 bases: TGTGCCAGCAGGGAAACAGGGGGCATGAACACTGAAGCTTTCTTT.

At least ten counts were recorded for this clonotype. J is TRBJ1-1 and V is TRBV14; the match to TRBD1 covers 9 bases. CDR1 is SGHDN, CDR2 FVKESK, per germline. This CDR3 is built from 20 residues. The V segment lost 4 bases and the J segment 3 bases; nucleotides outside the gene matches: 21. The CDR3 DNA follows: TGTGCCAGCAGCCCCTTGCCCGGCGCGGGACAGGGTAGGGGGGACACTGAAGCTTTCTTT. Translating it yields CASSPLPGAGQGRGDTEAFF.

This clonotype has only a few counts. The chain links TRBV9 to TRBJ1-6, with D possibly being TRBD1 (5 bases). Germline assignment: CDR1 SGDLS and CDR2 YYNGEE. Trimming cost V 0 bases and J 5 bases, with 12 bases left between them. The CDR3 is 16 amino acids. The CDR3 nucleotides read TGTGCCAGCAGCGTAGGTGGGGGATGGGATAATTCACCCCTCCACTTT. It specifies CASSVGGGWDNSPLHF.

On this clonotype: The CDR3 does not close with the conserved phenylalanine or tryptophan, likely indicating a read error. This chain joins TRBV10-2 and TRBJ1-1; no clear D. V lost 3 bases, J lost 0 bases, and 2 bases lay in between. This CDR3 has 12 amino acids. CDR1 is WSHSY, CDR2 SAAADI, per germline. The CDR3 sequence: CASSDMNTEAFS. The CDR3 DNA sequence: TGCGCCAGCAGTGACATGAACACTGAAGCTTTCTCT.

This clonotype was seen repeatedly, ten times or more. V gene TRBV20-1 combines with J gene TRBJ1-2, with 8 nucleotides matching TRBD1. This CDR3 is 12 amino acids long. The J segment lost 8 bases and the V segment lost 4 bases, leaving 6 bases of the junction unmatched. CDR1 DFQATT and CDR2 SNEGSKA come from the germline V gene (reference sequence). The CDR3 protein is CSATQGAWGYTF. The DNA for the CDR3 is TGCAGTGCTACCCAGGGGGCGTGGGGCTACACCTTC.

This clonotype was observed at least ten times. The chain employs TRBV6-1 and TRBJ1-2, with D possibly matching TRBD1 (5 bases). Germline V lookup: CDR1 MNHNS, CDR2 SASEGT. Trimming took off 7 bases at V and 2 bases at J, with 11 bases between the two ends. The length of the CDR3 is 13 residues. CDR3 sequence reads: CASNPTENYGYTF. CDR3 nucleotide sequence: TGTGCCAGCAACCCGACAGAGAACTATGGCTACACCTTC.

The table lists this clonotype with many counts. The chain uses TRBV12-3 or TRBV12-4 and TRBJ1-1; D unclear. The CDR3 is made up of 10 amino acids. The V end was cut by 7 bases, the J end by 5 bases, with 5 bases between. The CDR3 coding sequence is TGTGCCAGCATCGGTACTGAAGCTTTCTTT. The encoded protein is CASIGTEAFF.

The CDR3 reads CAIRLAGGPEQYF. The CDR3, as DNA: TGTGCCATCCGACTAGCGGGAGGCCCCGAGCAGTACTTC. V and J are TRBV10-3 and TRBJ2-7; 13 bases fit TRBD2. The germline V gene has CDR1 ENHRY and CDR2 SYGVKD. The CDR3 length is 13 residues. The V and J ends lost 8 bases and 6 bases, in that order; junction bases with no gene match: 4.

The table lists this clonotype with many counts. V gene TRBV12-3 or TRBV12-4 combines with J gene TRBJ2-5, with 7 positions matching TRBD1. This CDR3 region has 13 residues. Germline trimming cut 6 bases from V and 5 bases from J; bases unmatched to any gene: 6. The CDR3 region is CASSQGGVETQYF. The CDR3 region has the DNA TGTGCCAGCAGCCAAGGGGGCGTCGAGACCCAGTACTTC.

There are many counts of this clonotype. The rearrangement links TRBV29-1 to TRBJ2-1; D gene uncertain. With 4 bases removed from V and 8 bases from J, the gap between germline ends came to 6 bases. The CDR3 is 10 residues long. Germline V gives CDR1 SQVTM, CDR2 ANQGSEA. The CDR3 region has the DNA TGCAGCGTTGTTGTCGATGAGCAGTTCTTC. It specifies CSVVVDEQFF.

In the case of this clonotype: An end of the junction differs from the germline gene, which may be a read error. The genes are TRBV18 and TRBJ1-4; maybe TRBD1 (6 bases). CDR1 is KGHSH and CDR2 is LQKENI in the germline V gene. This CDR3 is 16 amino acids long. The DNA for the CDR3 is TGTGCCAGCTCACCCTACAGGGACCCAACTAATGAAAAACTGTCTTTT. Translation: CASSPYRDPTNEKLSF. Full variable domain (outside the CDR3, taken from reference TRBV18 and TRBJ1-4): NAGVMQNPRHLVRRRGQEARLRCSPMKGHSHVYWYRQLPEEGLKFMVYLQKENIIDESGMPKERFSAEFPKEGPSILRIQQVVRGDSAAYFCASSPYRDPTNEKLSFGSGTQLSVL.

This clonotype has a count of ten or more. Mismatch with germline at one junction end may stem from a read error. CDR3 sequence reads: CASSHSRKSNQPQHF. CDR3 nucleotides: TGTGCCAGCAGTCACTCACGAAAGAGCAATCAGCCCCAGCATTTT. This rearrangement joins TRBV6-5 to TRBJ1-5; no reliable D call. CDR1 and CDR2 (germline): MNHEY, SVGAGI. The CDR3 runs 15 residues.

This clonotype was detected many times. The chain links TRBV2 to TRBJ2-4; the D gene is possibly TRBD1 (5 bases). Germline assignment: CDR1 SNHLY and CDR2 FYNNEI. CDR3 size: 16 residues. The ends were cut back, 8 bases at V and 1 base at J, with 18 bases in the middle. The CDR3 nucleotides are TGTGCCAGCGGTCCGCAGGGCGGTCTGGCCAAAAACATTCAGTACTTC. Encoded protein: CASGPQGGLAKNIQYF.

This clonotype was seen at least ten times. The chain uses TRBV20-1 and TRBJ2-5; D unclear. V was shortened by 2 bases and J by 5 bases, with 9 bases between the two germline ends. The CDR3 extends over 12 amino acids. CDR1 is DFQATT and CDR2 is SNEGSKA in the germline V gene (reference sequence). In DNA, the CDR3 is TGCAGTGCTAGAAGTGCCGCGGAGACCCAGTACTTC. It codes for CSARSAAETQYF.

This clonotype was seen at least ten times. The rearrangement joins TRBV12-3 or TRBV12-4 to TRBJ2-1, with 7 bases that match TRBD2. CDR3 length equals 12 residues. V gave up 10 bases and J gave up 9 bases; unmatched junction bases: 9. The CDR3 protein is CAIGGGGPEQFF. In DNA form, the CDR3 reads TGTGCCATTGGGGGGGGAGGGCCTGAGCAGTTCTTC.

Ten or more counts support this clonotype. The V and J genes are TRBV5-1 and TRBJ2-4; D unclear. The CDR3 covers 15 residues. In germline, CDR1 is SGHRS, CDR2 YFSETQ. Trimming removed 0 bases at V and 0 bases at J, with 7 bases between. The CDR3 region has the DNA TGCGCCAGCAGCTTGGGAGACGTAGCCAAAAACATTCAGTACTTC. It specifies CASSLGDVAKNIQYF. The entire variable domain, with the rest obtained from reference TRBV5-1 and TRBJ2-4, is as follows: KAGVTQTPRYLIKTRGQQVTLSCSPISGHRSVSWYQQTPGQGLQFLFEYFSETQRNKGNFPGRFSGRQFSNSRSEMNVSTLELGDSALYLCASSLGDVAKNIQYFGAGTRLSVL.

This clonotype was observed many times. The V gene is TRBV28, the J gene TRBJ1-2, with unresolved D. Per the germline V gene, CDR1 is MDHEN and CDR2 is SYDVKM. The CDR3 is 13 residues long. Trimming left V 3 bases short and J 4 bases short, with 9 bases between. For the CDR3, the DNA is TGTGCCAGCAGTTTCGGCACCTCCTATGGCTACACCTTC. It specifies CASSFGTSYGYTF.

About this clonotype itself: One base away lies a much larger clone, so this may be a sequencing read error. The chain employs TRBV12-3 or TRBV12-4 and TRBJ2-7; TRBD1 matches at 10 bases. Trimming took 6 bases from V and 9 from J; bases not matched to a gene: 11. The CDR3 covers 14 residues. The CDR3 is CASSPRDRGNGQYF. The CDR3 DNA reads TGTGCCAGCAGCCCCCGGGACAGGGGAAACGGGCAGTACTTC.

The chain is built from TRBV6-4 and TRBJ2-3; 9 positions match TRBD1. The V gene end was trimmed by 10 bases and the J gene end by 3 bases; junction bases not matched to a gene: 5. In germline, CDR1 is MRHNA, CDR2 SNTAGT. The CDR3 is 13 amino acids. DNA for the CDR3: TGTGCCACCCGGGACAGGGAAACAGATACGCAGTATTTT. This codes for CATRDRETDTQYF.